Sequencing of this TCR beta chain was carried out in a study of regulatory T cells in long-lasting Graves disease. Study conclusions and caveats: TRBV28, TRBJ1-2 and TRBJ2-5 were favored in persistent disease. It is possible that accuracy was reduced by the small size of the sample.

Time point noted: newly diagnosed GD, antithyroid drugs for less than 3 months. RNA isolated from PBMCs was used to make the TCR library. It was by American Thyroid Association guidelines that Graves' disease was diagnosed. This clonotype occurred a few times. Its antigen remains unidentified. Researchers made TCR beta libraries by using iRepertoire HTBI primers and running Arm-PCR on CDR3 regions. Each CDR3 protein is one row after TCRdb ran MiXCR on the multiplex PCR reads. The sample lists around 420,000 distinct CDR3 sequences, over 14% seen once, with about 8.2% in the top ten. CDR1 and CDR2 (germline): SQVTM, ANQGSEA. J lost 6 bases, V lost 6 bases, and 8 bases had no gene match. The CDR3 sequence is 13 residues long. This sample was also put to use in a study of T cells in Graves' hyperthyroidism and ophthalmopathy. That study adds: Blood also showed most of the thyroid clonotypes that were expanded above 0.001.

The sample consisted of peripheral blood mononuclear cells (PBMCs), taken at new diagnosis, from a patient treated with antithyroid drugs. The TCR sequence derives from a woman between 40 and 50 years old with Graves disease. The rearrangement joins TRBV29-1 to TRBJ1-1, with 9 bases lining up with TRBD1. DNA for the CDR3: TGCAGCGTCCGGACAGGGGAGTGGTCTGAAGCTTTCTTT. As protein: CSVRTGEWSEAFF.